The 14 T cell receptor beta chains listed next were all sequenced from one sample in a study of radiotherapy plus CTLA-4 blockade in lung cancer. Generated by immunoSEQ multiplex PCR, the TCRdb table keeps only in-frame clones and is missing some. This sample has about 55,000 clones, with approximately 84% found just once. The sequences come from peripheral blood, collected from a patient treated with radiotherapy plus ipilimumab. These receptors all come from a human donor with non-small cell lung cancer whose response to radiotherapy plus ipilimumab could not be evaluated.

This chain links TRBV9 with TRBJ2-5, with D possibly matching TRBD2 (6 bases). The V gene lost 3 bases and the J gene lost 9 bases, with 15 bases spanning the gap. The CDR3 consists of 13 residues. Germline V lookup: CDR1 SGDLS, CDR2 YYNGEE. This CDR3 reads CASSALDAGPQYF. The CDR3 DNA reads TGTGCCAGCAGCGCTCTGGACGCGGGACCCCAGTACTTC.

In this sample, this clone turned up once. This chain connects TRBV11-2 to TRBJ2-3, with D unresolved. V was pared by 2 bases and J by 0 bases, with 9 bases between. Per germline, CDR1 SGHAT and CDR2 FQNNGV. CDR3 size: 15 residues. The CDR3, as DNA: TGTGCCAGCAGCTTACTACAGTCTAGCACAGATACGCAGTATTTT. Its protein is CASSLLQSSTDTQYF.

The chain recombines TRBV9 with TRBJ2-3; 7 nucleotides line up with TRBD2. CDR1 SGDLS and CDR2 YYNGEE come from the germline V gene. Trimming removed 3 bases from V and 5 bases from J; junction bases left unmatched: 15. The CDR3 extends over 17 amino acids. As DNA, the CDR3 is TGTGCCAGCAGCGCCAGCCCAGCGGGCTCGGGAGGAGATACGCAGTATTTT. It is translated as CASSASPAGSGGDTQYF.

The chain couples TRBV4-3 to TRBJ2-1; 11 bases are a match to TRBD2. V was pared by 3 bases and J by 1 base, with 11 bases of the junction left unmatched. Germline CDR1 and CDR2: LGHNA and YSLEER. This CDR3 region has 19 residues. CDR3 DNA sequence: TGCGCCAGCAGCCACAGACTAGCGGGAACTTCCCTTTCCTACAATGAGCAGTTCTTC. It codes for CASSHRLAGTSLSYNEQFF.

This clone is termed medium-sized. The chain carries TRBV5-1 and TRBJ2-7, with 8 bases fitting TRBD1. The CDR3 length is 13 residues. Germline loops: CDR1 SGHRS, CDR2 YFSETQ. J lost 6 bases, V lost 7 bases, and 9 bases had no gene match. The CDR3 sequence: CASGEDRVGEQYF. CDR3 bases: TGCGCCAGCGGAGAGGACAGGGTAGGCGAGCAGTACTTC.

The chain couples TRBV20-1 to TRBJ1-2; 10 nucleotides agree with TRBD1. The V segment lost 5 bases and the J segment 8 bases; nucleotides outside the gene matches: 2. Germline-derived CDR1 and CDR2 are DFQATT and SNEGSKA (reference sequence). The CDR3 length is 11 residues. CDR3 sequence (DNA): TGCAGTGCTGGGACAGGGGTGGGCTACACCTTC. As protein: CSAGTGVGYTF.

The rearrangement links TRBV6-5 to TRBJ2-1; D gene uncertain. The V gene lost 6 bases and the J gene lost 5 bases, with 5 bases spanning the gap. The V gene's germline CDR1 is MNHEY and CDR2 SVGAGI. The CDR3 runs 11 residues. The CDR3 DNA is TGTGCCAGCAGCCAGAACAATGAGCAGTTCTTC. The encoded protein is CASSQNNEQFF.

The V gene is TRBV7-2, the J gene TRBJ2-1, with TRBD2 matching over 10 bases. Germline lookup yields CDR1 SGHTA and CDR2 FQGNSA. The trim removed 5 bases at V and 8 bases at J, leaving 9 bases unmatched. CDR3 size: 15 residues. The CDR3 DNA reads as TGTGCCAGCAGCGGGCAAGCGGGGGGGCCCTATGAGCAGTTCTTC. Its translation: CASSGQAGGPYEQFF.

Here the CDR3 reads CASRAGSSYNEQFF. The CDR3 DNA follows: TGTGCCAGCAGGGCTGGGAGCTCCTACAATGAGCAGTTCTTC. The chain carries TRBV27 and TRBJ2-1; possible D gene TRBD2, 5 bases. V lost 6 bases to trimming and J lost 0 bases, with 9 bases between them. The CDR3 covers 14 residues. Germline CDR1 MNHEY, CDR2 SMNVEV (reference sequence).

This clone was recorded once. CDR3 coding DNA: TGTGCCAGCAGTTACGGAGCGGGGGACCGCACAGATACGCAGTATTTT. Translation: CASSYGAGDRTDTQYF. V gene TRBV6-5 combines with J gene TRBJ2-3, with 8 bases fitting TRBD2. Trimming at V came to 2 bases and at J to 1 base, leaving 5 bases not matched to a gene. The CDR3 consists of 16 residues. The germline gives CDR1 MNHEY, CDR2 SVGAGI.

This clone rates as medium-sized. The gene calls are TRBV20-1 and TRBJ2-5; D is unclear. Trimming removed 3 bases at V and 9 bases at J, with 11 bases between. Germline loops: CDR1 DFQATT, CDR2 SNEGSKA (reference sequence). The CDR3 runs 11 residues. CDR3 DNA: TGCAGTGCTAGCAATCACCCAGCCCAGTACTTC. Its translation: CSASNHPAQYF.

V and J are TRBV5-6 and TRBJ1-1, with D tentatively TRBD1 (5 bases). V was shortened by 4 bases and J by 3 bases, with 16 bases between the two germline ends. The CDR3 extends over 15 amino acids. Germline CDR1 reads SGHDT; CDR2 reads YYEEEE. CDR3 residues: CASSHKQVGDTEAFF. CDR3 sequence (DNA): TGTGCCAGCAGCCATAAACAGGTTGGGGACACTGAAGCTTTCTTT.

V usage is TRBV12-1 and J usage is TRBJ1-2; TRBD1, the table's D call, was not compared with the DNA. TRBV12-1 is shown as a pseudogene. The CDR3 has 18 residues. CDR3 DNA sequence: TGTGCCAGCAGCTTTGCGGTCACAGGGGGCGATCGGAACTATGGCTACACCTTC. The encoded protein is CASSFAVTGGDRNYGYTF.

This chain links TRBV6-5 with TRBJ1-6, with D possibly matching TRBD1 (6 bases). Between the trimmed V and J ends, which lost 2 bases and 11 bases, there was a span of 16 bases. Per germline, CDR1 MNHEY and CDR2 SVGAGI. This CDR3 is built from 15 residues. The CDR3 loop reads CASSYATRGAAPLHF. CDR3 sequence (DNA): TGTGCCAGCAGTTACGCGACCCGGGGGGCCGCACCCCTCCACTTT.